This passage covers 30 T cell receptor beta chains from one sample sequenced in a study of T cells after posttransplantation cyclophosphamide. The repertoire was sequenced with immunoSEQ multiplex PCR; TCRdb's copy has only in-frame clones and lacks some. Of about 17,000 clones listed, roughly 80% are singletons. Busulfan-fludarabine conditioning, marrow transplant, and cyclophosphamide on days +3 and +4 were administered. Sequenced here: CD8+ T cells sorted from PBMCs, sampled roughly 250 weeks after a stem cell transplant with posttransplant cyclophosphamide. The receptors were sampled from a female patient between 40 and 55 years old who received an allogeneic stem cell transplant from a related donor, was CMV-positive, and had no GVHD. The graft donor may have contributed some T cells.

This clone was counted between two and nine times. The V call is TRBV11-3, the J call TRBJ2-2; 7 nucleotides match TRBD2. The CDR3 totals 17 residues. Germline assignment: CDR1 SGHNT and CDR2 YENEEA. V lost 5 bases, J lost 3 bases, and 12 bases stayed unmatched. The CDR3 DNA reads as TGTGCCAGCAGCCACGATCCCGGACTAGAGGACACCGGGGAGCTGTTTTTT. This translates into CASSHDPGLEDTGELFF.

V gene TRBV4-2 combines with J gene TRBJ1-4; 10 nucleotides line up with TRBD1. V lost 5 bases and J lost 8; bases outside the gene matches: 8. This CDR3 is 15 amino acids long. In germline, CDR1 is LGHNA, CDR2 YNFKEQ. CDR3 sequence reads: CASSAWTGGEEKLFF. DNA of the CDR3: TGTGCCAGCAGCGCATGGACAGGGGGGGAAGAAAAACTGTTTTTT.

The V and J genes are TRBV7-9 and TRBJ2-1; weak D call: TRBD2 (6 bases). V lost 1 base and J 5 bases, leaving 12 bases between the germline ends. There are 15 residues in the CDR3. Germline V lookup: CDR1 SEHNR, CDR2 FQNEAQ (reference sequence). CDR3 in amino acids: CASSLGIGGNNEQFF. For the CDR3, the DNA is TGTGCCAGCAGCTTAGGAATCGGGGGAAACAATGAGCAGTTCTTC.

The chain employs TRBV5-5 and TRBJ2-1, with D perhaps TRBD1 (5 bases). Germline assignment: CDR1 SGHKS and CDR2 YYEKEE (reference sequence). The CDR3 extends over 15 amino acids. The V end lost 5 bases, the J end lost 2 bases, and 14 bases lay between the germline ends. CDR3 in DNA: TGTGCCAGCAGTCAAGGACACAGAACCTACAATGAGCAGTTCTTC. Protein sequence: CASSQGHRTYNEQFF. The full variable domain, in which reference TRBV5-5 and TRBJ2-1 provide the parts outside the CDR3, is DAGVTQSPTHLIKTRGQQVTLRCSPISGHKSVSWYQQVLGQGPQFIFQYYEKEERGRGNFPDRFSARQFPNYSSELNVNALLLGDSALYLCASSQGHRTYNEQFFGPGTRLTVL.

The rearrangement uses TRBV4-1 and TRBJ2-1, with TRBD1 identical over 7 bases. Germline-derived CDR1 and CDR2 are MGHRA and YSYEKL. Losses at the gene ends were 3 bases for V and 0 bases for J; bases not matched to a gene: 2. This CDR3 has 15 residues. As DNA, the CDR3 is TGCGCCAGCAGCCAGGGACAGAGCTCCTACAATGAGCAGTTCTTC. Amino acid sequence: CASSQGQSSYNEQFF.

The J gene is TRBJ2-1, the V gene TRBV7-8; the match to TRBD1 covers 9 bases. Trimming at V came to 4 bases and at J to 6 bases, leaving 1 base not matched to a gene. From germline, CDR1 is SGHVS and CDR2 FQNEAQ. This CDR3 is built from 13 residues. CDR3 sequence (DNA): TGTGCCAGCAGCTCGGGACAGGGCAATGAGCAGTTCTTC. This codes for CASSSGQGNEQFF. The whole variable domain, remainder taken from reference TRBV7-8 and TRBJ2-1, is GAGVSQSPRYKVAKRGQDVALRCDPISGHVSLFWYQQALGQGPEFLTYFQNEAQLDKSGLPSDRFFAERPEGSVSTLKIQRTQQEDSAVYLCASSSGQGNEQFFGPGTRLTVL.

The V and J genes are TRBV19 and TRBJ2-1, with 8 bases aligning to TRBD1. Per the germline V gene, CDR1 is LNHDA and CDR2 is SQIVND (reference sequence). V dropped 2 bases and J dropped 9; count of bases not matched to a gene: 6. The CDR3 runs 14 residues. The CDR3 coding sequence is TGTGCCAGTAGTATACAGGGGGCGACTACTGAGCAGTTCTTC. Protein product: CASSIQGATTEQFF.

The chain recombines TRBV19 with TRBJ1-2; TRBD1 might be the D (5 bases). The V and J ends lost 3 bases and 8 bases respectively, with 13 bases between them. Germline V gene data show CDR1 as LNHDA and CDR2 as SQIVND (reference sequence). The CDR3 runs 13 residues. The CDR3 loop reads CASSMGGVQGYTF. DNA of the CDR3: TGTGCCAGTAGTATGGGAGGGGTGCAAGGCTACACCTTC.

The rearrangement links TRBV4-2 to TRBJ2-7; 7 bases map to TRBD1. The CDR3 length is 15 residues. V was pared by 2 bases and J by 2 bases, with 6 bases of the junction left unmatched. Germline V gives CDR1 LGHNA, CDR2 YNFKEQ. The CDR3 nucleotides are TGTGCCAGCAGCCAAAACCGGGACAGCACCTACGAGCAGTACTTC. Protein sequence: CASSQNRDSTYEQYF.

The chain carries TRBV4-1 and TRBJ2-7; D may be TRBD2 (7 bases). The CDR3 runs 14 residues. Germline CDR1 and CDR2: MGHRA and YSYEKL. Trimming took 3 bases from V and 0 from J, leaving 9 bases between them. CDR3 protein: CASSQRGGSYEQYF. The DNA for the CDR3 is TGCGCCAGCAGCCAGAGGGGGGGCTCCTACGAGCAGTACTTC.

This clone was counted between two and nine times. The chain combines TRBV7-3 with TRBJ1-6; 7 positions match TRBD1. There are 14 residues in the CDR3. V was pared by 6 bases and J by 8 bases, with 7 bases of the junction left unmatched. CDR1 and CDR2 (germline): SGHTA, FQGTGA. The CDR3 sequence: CASRTDREDSPLHF. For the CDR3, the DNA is TGTGCCAGCAGGACCGACAGGGAAGATTCACCCCTCCACTTT.

CDR3 residues: CASSVSRGIDTEAFF. The CDR3 nucleotides are TGTGCCAGCAGCGTTTCAAGGGGTATTGACACTGAAGCTTTCTTT. The genes are TRBV9 and TRBJ1-1; the D gene is possibly TRBD1 (5 bases). CDR3 size: 15 residues. Germline V CDR1 and CDR2: SGDLS, YYNGEE. V lost 2 bases, J lost 3 bases, and 14 bases lay in between.

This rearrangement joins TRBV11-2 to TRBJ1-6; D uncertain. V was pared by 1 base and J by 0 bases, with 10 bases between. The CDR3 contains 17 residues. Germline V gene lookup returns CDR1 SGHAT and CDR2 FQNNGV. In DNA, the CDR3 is TGTGCCAGCAGCTTAGGTTTAGGGAGCTCCTATAATTCACCCCTCCACTTT. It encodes CASSLGLGSSYNSPLHF.

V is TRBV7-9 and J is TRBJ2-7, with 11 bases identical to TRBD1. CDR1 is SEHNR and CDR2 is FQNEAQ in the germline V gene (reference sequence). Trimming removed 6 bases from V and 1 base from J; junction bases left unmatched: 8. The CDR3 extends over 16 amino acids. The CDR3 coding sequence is TGTGCCAGCAGTATCACGGGACAGGGGGGATCCTACGAGCAGTACTTC. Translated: CASSITGQGGSYEQYF.

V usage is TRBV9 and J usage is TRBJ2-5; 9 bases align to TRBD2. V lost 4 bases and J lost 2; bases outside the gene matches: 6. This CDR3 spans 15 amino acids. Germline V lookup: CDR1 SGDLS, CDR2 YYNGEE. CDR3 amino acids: CASSPRTSAQETQYF. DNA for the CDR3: TGTGCCAGCAGCCCTCGGACTAGCGCGCAAGAGACCCAGTACTTC.

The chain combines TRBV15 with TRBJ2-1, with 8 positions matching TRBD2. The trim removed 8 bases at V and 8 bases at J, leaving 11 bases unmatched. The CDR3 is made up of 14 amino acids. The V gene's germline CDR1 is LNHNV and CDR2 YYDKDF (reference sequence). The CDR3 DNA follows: TGTGCCACCGATGGGGCGGGGGGCCGCGATGAGCAGTTCTTC. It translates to CATDGAGGRDEQFF.

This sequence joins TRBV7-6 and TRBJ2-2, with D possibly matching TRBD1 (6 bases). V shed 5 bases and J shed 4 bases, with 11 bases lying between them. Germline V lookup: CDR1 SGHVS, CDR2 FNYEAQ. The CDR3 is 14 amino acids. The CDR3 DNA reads TGTGCCAGCAGCCCCGGGACAACCACCGGGGAGCTGTTTTTT. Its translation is CASSPGTTTGELFF.

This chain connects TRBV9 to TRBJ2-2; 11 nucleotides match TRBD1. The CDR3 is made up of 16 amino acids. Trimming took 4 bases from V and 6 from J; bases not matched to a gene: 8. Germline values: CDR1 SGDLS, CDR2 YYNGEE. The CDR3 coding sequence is TGTGCCAGCAGCTCCACCGGGACAGGGGGACCCGGGGAGCTGTTTTTT. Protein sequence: CASSSTGTGGPGELFF. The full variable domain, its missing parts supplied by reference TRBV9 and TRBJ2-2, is DSGVTQTPKHLITATGQRVTLRCSPRSGDLSVYWYQQSLDQGLQFLIQYYNGEERAKGNILERFSAQQFPDLHSELNLSSLELGDSALYFCASSSTGTGGPGELFFGEGSRLTVL.

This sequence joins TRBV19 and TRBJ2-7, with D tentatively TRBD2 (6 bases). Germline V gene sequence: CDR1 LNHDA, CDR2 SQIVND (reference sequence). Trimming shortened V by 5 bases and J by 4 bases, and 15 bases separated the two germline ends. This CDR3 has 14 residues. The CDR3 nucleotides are TGTGCCAGTAGTTTCCAGGGAGGTCAGTACGAGCAGTACTTC. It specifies CASSFQGGQYEQYF.

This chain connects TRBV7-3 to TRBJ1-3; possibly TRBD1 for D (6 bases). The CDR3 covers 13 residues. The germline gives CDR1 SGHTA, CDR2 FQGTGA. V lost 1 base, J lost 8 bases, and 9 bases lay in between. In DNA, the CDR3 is TGTGCCAGCAGCTTAAGGTGGGGGCACACCATATATTTT. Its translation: CASSLRWGHTIYF. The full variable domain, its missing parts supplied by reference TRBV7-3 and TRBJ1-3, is GAGVSQTPSNKVTEKGKYVELRCDPISGHTALYWYRQSLGQGPEFLIYFQGTGAADDSGLPNDRFFAVRPEGSVSTLKIQRTERGDSAVYLCASSLRWGHTIYFGEGSWLTVV.

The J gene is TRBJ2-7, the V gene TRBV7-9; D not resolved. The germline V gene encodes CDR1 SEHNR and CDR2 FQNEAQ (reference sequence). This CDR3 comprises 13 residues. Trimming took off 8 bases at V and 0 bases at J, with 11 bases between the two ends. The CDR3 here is CASGLGASYEQYF. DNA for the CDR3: TGTGCCAGCGGTCTCGGTGCCTCCTACGAGCAGTACTTC.

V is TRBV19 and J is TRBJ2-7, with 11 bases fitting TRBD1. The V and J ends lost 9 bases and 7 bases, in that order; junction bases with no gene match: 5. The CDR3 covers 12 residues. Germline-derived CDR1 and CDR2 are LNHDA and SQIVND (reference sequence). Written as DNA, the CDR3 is TGTGCCAGCGGACAGGGGGCTACGGAGCAGTACTTC. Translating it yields CASGQGATEQYF.

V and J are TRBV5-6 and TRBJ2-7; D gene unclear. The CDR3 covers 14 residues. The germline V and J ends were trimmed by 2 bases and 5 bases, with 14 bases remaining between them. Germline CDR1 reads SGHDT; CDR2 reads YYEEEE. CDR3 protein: CASSFSRYIDEQYF. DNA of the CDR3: TGTGCCAGCAGCTTTTCTAGGTACATCGACGAGCAGTACTTC.

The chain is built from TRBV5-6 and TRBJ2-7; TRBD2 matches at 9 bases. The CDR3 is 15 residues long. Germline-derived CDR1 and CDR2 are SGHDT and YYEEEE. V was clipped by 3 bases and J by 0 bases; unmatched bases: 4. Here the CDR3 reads CASSSVAGVSYEQYF. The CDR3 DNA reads TGTGCCAGCAGCTCCGTAGCGGGGGTCTCCTACGAGCAGTACTTC. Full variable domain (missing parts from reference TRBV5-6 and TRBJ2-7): DAGVTQSPTHLIKTRGQQVTLRCSPKSGHDTVSWYQQALGQGPQFIFQYYEEEERQRGNFPDRFSGHQFPNYSSELNVNALLLGDSALYLCASSSVAGVSYEQYFGPGTRLTVT.

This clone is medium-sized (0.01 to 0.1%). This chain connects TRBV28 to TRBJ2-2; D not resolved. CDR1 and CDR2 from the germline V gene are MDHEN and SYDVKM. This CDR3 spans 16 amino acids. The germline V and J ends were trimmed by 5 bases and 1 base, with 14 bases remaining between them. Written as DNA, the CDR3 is TGTGCCAGCAGTCATCTAGAGGTTGGGAACACCGGGGAGCTGTTTTTT. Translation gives CASSHLEVGNTGELFF.

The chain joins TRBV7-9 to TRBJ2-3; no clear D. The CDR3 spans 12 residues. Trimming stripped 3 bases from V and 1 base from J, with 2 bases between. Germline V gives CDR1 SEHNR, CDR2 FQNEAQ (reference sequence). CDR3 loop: CASSFGTDTQYF. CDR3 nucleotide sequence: TGTGCCAGCAGCTTCGGCACAGATACGCAGTATTTT.

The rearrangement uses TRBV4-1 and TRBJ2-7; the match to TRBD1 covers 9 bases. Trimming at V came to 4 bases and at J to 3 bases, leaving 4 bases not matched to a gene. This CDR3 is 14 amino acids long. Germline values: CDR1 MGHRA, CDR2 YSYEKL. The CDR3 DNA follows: TGCGCCAGCAGCCTGGGACAGGGAGGCTACGAGCAGTACTTC. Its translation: CASSLGQGGYEQYF.

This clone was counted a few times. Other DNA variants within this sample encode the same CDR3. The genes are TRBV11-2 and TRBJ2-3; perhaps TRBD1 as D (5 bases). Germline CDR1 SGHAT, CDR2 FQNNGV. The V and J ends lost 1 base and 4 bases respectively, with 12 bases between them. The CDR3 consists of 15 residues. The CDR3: CASSLVQGPPDTQYF. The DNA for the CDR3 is TGTGCCAGCAGCTTAGTTCAGGGTCCCCCAGATACGCAGTATTTT.

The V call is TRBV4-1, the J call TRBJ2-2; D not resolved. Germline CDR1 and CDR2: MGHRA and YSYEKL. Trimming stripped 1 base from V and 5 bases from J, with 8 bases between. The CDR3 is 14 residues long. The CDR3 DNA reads TGCGCCAGCAGCCAAGTAATCTCTACCGGGGAGCTGTTTTTT. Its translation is CASSQVISTGELFF.

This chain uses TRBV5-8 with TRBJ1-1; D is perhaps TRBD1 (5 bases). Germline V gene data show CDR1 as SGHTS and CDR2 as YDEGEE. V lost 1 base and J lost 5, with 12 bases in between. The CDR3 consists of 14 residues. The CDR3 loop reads CASSLLSGWTEAFF. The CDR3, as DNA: TGTGCCAGCAGCTTGTTGTCAGGGTGGACTGAAGCTTTCTTT.